This TCR beta chain was sequenced during a study of blood T cell repertoires in COVID-19. Study information: Spain, Italy and the United States supplied samples that represented acute and convalescent COVID-19. T cells, B-cell-depleted T cells, or PBMCs supplied cDNA or gDNA.

Original processing notes: Estimated nucleated cell counts came from reference gene primer amplification. Assay used: immunoSEQ multiplex PCR; TCRdb lists only in-frame clones, some missing. For V, J and clone size, that table is used; D and trimming come from the DNA. Altogether approximately 530,000 clones are present, around nine tenths being singletons, with the ten largest covering 7.8%. One Seattle source followed patients from active infection through their disease course. With regard to this clone: Other DNA sequences from this sample encode an identical CDR3 as well.

The CDR3 consists of 14 residues. Germline trimming cut 7 bases from V and 1 base from J; bases unmatched to any gene: 4. Germline V gene lookup returns CDR1 LNHDA and CDR2 SQIVND (reference sequence). The receptor comes from a woman between 45 and 60 years old with COVID-19, enrolled during active disease. Source material: peripheral blood. The V and J genes are TRBV19 and TRBJ2-3; TRBD1 agrees at 8 bases. CDR3 sequence reads: CASTPGQGTDTQYF. The CDR3 DNA follows: TGTGCCAGTACTCCGGGACAGGGCACAGATACGCAGTATTTT. The full variable domain, its missing parts supplied by reference TRBV19 and TRBJ2-3, is DGGITQSPKYLFRKEGQNVTLSCEQNLNHDAMYWYRQDPGQGLRLIYYSQIVNDFQKGDIAEGYSVSREKKESFPLTVTSAQKNPTAFYLCASTPGQGTDTQYFGPGTRLTVL.